This T cell receptor beta chain emerged from a study of blood T cell repertoires in COVID-19. As for the study in general: Whether acute or convalescent, the COVID-19 samples came from the United States, Italy and Spain. T cells, B-cell-depleted T cells, or PBMCs supplied cDNA or gDNA.

Per the study methods: Estimation of nucleated cell counts relied on the amplification of reference gene primers. Sequenced by immunoSEQ multiplex PCR; TCRdb stores in-frame clones only, minus some. The D gene and trimming were derived from the DNA, and the V and J assignments and clone size from that table. The table includes about 50,000 clones, approximately 88% detected once. This clone has only one observation. With V trimmed by 4 bases and J by 1 base, 5 bases remained unmatched. Germline V lookup: CDR1 LGHDT, CDR2 YNNKEL (reference sequence). The CDR3 contains 17 residues. This receptor was taken from a human donor with active COVID-19. The donor label of this sample is uncertain. The sample taken for sequencing was peripheral blood. J is TRBJ2-5 and V is TRBV3-1 (or the pseudogene TRBV3-2), with 14 bases lining up with TRBD2. This chain's CDR3 is CASSPGLAGARQETQYF. Here the CDR3 DNA reads TGTGCCAGCAGCCCGGGACTAGCGGGGGCCCGCCAAGAGACCCAGTACTTC.